Following are 10 T cell receptor beta chains from one sample sequenced in a study of cytomegalovirus exposure and HLA in healthy donors. PCR primers comprised 60 Vbeta and 13 Jbeta primers. Clones were read by immunoSEQ multiplex PCR, and TCRdb kept only the in-frame ones, dropping some. The sample holds over 150,000 clones, 70% to 80% seen once. Sequencing was carried out using PBMCs. The receptors here all came from a man aged 18 to 29 in good health and CMV-seropositive.

This clone was detected a few times. The chain is built from TRBV27 and TRBJ2-1; D unresolved. Germline lookup yields CDR1 MNHEY and CDR2 SMNVEV (reference sequence). The CDR3 loop spans 15 amino acids. The V end lost 0 bases, the J end lost 7 bases, and 13 bases lay between the germline ends. This CDR3 reads CASSLSPDDGNEQFF. The CDR3, as DNA: TGTGCCAGCAGTTTATCCCCGGATGACGGGAATGAGCAGTTCTTC.

V usage is TRBV7-2 and J usage is TRBJ2-7; TRBD2 is a possible D gene (5 bases). V dropped 1 base and J dropped 4 bases, with 11 bases sitting between them. The germline CDR1 and CDR2 sequences are SGHTA and FQGNSA. This CDR3 comprises 14 residues. The CDR3 here is CASSLVGLQYEQYF. As DNA, the CDR3 is TGTGCCAGCAGCTTAGTTGGACTCCAATACGAGCAGTACTTC.

This chain joins TRBV7-6 and TRBJ2-2; D possibly corresponds to TRBD1 (6 bases). Germline V gene sequence: CDR1 SGHVS, CDR2 FNYEAQ. This CDR3 spans 15 amino acids. V gave up 10 bases and J gave up 4 bases, with 19 bases separating them. The CDR3 DNA is TGTGCCATACCCGGCCATGGGGGCGGCACCGGGGAGCTGTTTTTT. This gives the protein CAIPGHGGGTGELFF.

This chain joins TRBV19 and TRBJ1-5; D not resolved. CDR1 and CDR2 from the germline V gene are LNHDA and SQIVND (reference sequence). The CDR3 extends over 15 amino acids. Between the trimmed V and J ends, which lost 1 base and 0 bases, there was a span of 7 bases. DNA for the CDR3: TGTGCCAGTAGTATAGTCAGAAATAGCAATCAGCCCCAGCATTTT. Its translation is CASSIVRNSNQPQHF.

This clone was counted many times. The genes are TRBV4-1 and TRBJ1-4, with D maybe TRBD1 (6 bases). The germline V and J ends were trimmed by 2 bases and 4 bases, with 11 bases remaining between them. The CDR3 is 15 residues long. CDR1 is MGHRA and CDR2 is YSYEKL in the germline V gene. CDR3 sequence reads: CASSQSQGGNEKLFF. In DNA, the CDR3 is TGCGCCAGCAGCCAATCACAGGGCGGTAATGAAAAACTGTTTTTT.

J is TRBJ1-2 and V is TRBV2; 8 bases align to TRBD1. Losses at the gene ends were 5 bases for V and 4 bases for J; bases not matched to a gene: 9. The CDR3 has 15 amino acids. Germline V gene sequence: CDR1 SNHLY, CDR2 FYNNEI. The chain's CDR3 is CASSSTGDFLYGYTF. For the CDR3, the DNA is TGTGCCAGCAGTTCGACAGGGGACTTCCTCTATGGCTACACCTTC.

Remarks on this clone: An end of the junction does not agree with germline; a read error may underlie this. V is TRBV7-2 and J is TRBJ2-6; D is possibly TRBD2 (6 bases). The CDR3 sequence is 15 residues long. The germline V gene encodes CDR1 SGHTA and CDR2 FQGNSA. The CDR3 DNA reads as TGTGCCAGCAGCCGGGAGTCCTCTGGGGCCAGCGTCCTGACTTTC. It translates to CASSRESSGASVLTF.

The rearrangement joins TRBV5-4 to TRBJ2-1; 10 bases are a match to TRBD1. V dropped 4 bases and J dropped 1; count of bases not matched to a gene: 2. This CDR3 comprises 15 residues. CDR1 and CDR2 (germline): SGHNT, YYREEE (reference sequence). CDR3 sequence (DNA): TGTGCCAGCAGCGAGGGACAGGGGTCCTACAATGAGCAGTTCTTC. The encoded protein is CASSEGQGSYNEQFF. Together with reference TRBV5-4 and TRBJ2-1, the CDR3 gives the full variable domain: ETGVTQSPTHLIKTRGQQVTLRCSSQSGHNTVSWYQQALGQGPQFIFQYYREEENGRGNFPPRFSGLQFPNYSSELNVNALELDDSALYLCASSEGQGSYNEQFFGPGTRLTVL.

This clone was found a few times. The CDR3: CASSSNPNTGELFF. CDR3 sequence (DNA): TGTGCCAGCAGCTCAAATCCGAACACCGGGGAGCTGTTTTTT. The V call is TRBV7-3, the J call TRBJ2-2; D remains ambiguous. The V and J ends lost 4 bases and 0 bases respectively, with 6 bases between them. Germline V lookup: CDR1 SGHTA, CDR2 FQGTGA. The CDR3 covers 14 residues.

This chain links TRBV19 with TRBJ1-2; a possible D gene is TRBD1 (6 bases). V lost 4 bases and J 5 bases, leaving 20 bases between the germline ends. The CDR3 totals 16 residues. Looked up from germline, CDR1 is LNHDA and CDR2 is SQIVND (reference sequence). The CDR3 DNA sequence: TGTGCCAGTAGTACCAGCGGACAGACGAGTTGGTATGGCTACACCTTC. Translation: CASSTSGQTSWYGYTF.